The 3 T cell receptor beta chains listed next were all sequenced from one sample in a study of tumor-infiltrating lymphocytes in primary liver carcinoma. Starting material of 500 ng total RNA yielded TCR beta cDNA via a constant-region primer. Each TCR beta library was derived from three nested multiplex PCR rounds that employed slightly modified ARM-PCR. TRBV1-TRBV30 forward primers paired with a C-beta reverse primer were used in the first two PCR rounds, which ran around 10 cycles each. TCRdb fed the multiplex PCR reads into MiXCR, producing one record per CDR3 protein. The table lists hundreds of thousands of distinct CDR3 sequences, almost 60% of them singletons, with 17% in the top ten. Germline DNA was also extracted, and blood RNA was taken from unsorted whole blood. Material for sequencing was peripheral blood. The source of these receptors is a woman aged 25 to 39 with primary liver carcinoma and hepatitis B virus infection.

This chain joins TRBV6-5 and TRBJ1-2; tentatively, D is TRBD1 (5 bases). Germline V gene data show CDR1 as MNHEY and CDR2 as SVGAGI. This CDR3 has 13 amino acids. With 4 bases removed from V and 10 bases from J, the gap between germline ends came to 16 bases. Here the CDR3 DNA reads TGTGCCAGCAGTTCCCGCTGGACGGGACCCTACACCTTC. This gives the protein CASSSRWTGPYTF.

This clonotype was seen a handful of times. The chain combines TRBV24-1 with TRBJ2-2, with 8 bases matching TRBD1. With 0 bases clipped from V and 5 bases from J, the junction kept 7 bases outside the gene matches. The germline V gene has CDR1 KGHDR and CDR2 SFDVKD. The CDR3 runs 17 residues. The chain's CDR3 is CATSDLDDRGRTGELFF. The CDR3 DNA is TGTGCCACCAGTGATTTGGATGACAGGGGTCGGACCGGGGAGCTGTTTTTT.

The chain is built from TRBV13 and TRBJ2-2; D may correspond to TRBD1 or TRBD2 (6 bases each). The CDR3 runs 15 residues. V dropped 5 bases and J dropped 2 bases, with 12 bases sitting between them. Germline lookup yields CDR1 PRHDT and CDR2 FYEKMQ (reference sequence). The CDR3 nucleotides are TGTGCCAGCAGCCCCGGGGGCACTAACACCGGGGAGCTGTTTTTT. Translating gives CASSPGGTNTGELFF.